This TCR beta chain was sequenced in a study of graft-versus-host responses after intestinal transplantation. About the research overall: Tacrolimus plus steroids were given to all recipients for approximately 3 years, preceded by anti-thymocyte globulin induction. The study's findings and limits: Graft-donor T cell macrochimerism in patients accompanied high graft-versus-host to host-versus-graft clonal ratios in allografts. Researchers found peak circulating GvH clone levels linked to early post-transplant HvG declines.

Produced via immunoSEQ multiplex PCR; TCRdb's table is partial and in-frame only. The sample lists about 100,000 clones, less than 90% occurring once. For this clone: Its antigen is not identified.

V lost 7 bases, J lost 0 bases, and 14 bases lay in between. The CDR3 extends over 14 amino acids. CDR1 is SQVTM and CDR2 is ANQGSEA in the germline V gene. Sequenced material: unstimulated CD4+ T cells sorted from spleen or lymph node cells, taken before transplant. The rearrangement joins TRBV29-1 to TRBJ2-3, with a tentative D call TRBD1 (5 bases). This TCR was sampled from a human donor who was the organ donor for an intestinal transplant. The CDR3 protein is CSALTDRSTDTQYF. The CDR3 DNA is TGCAGCGCCCTGACAGATAGGAGCACAGATACGCAGTATTTT.